Ten or more counts support the clone carrying this TCR beta chain. One entry per CDR3 protein results from TCRdb running MiXCR on the multiplex PCR reads. There are 120,000 to 150,000 distinct CDR3 sequences in the sample; approximately 32% occur only once, and roughly 2.2% lies in the top ten. This entry comes from a study of breast tumors, draining lymph nodes, adjacent tissues. Breast cancer patients provided tissue from their axillary draining lymph nodes. The length of the CDR3 is 16 residues. V lost 0 bases to trimming and J lost 1 base; unmatched junction nucleotides: 6. Per germline, CDR1 SGDLS and CDR2 YYNGEE.

The sequence derives from a female donor with breast cancer. Some clones in this sample may be carry-over from other donors' samples. The sample taken for sequencing was axillary lymph node tissue. The chain combines TRBV9 with TRBJ2-7; 8 bases line up with TRBD2. CDR3 bases: TGTGCCAGCAGCGTAGCTGAGCGGGGGAGATCCTACGAGCAGTACTTC. This codes for CASSVAERGRSYEQYF.